This T cell receptor beta chain was sequenced during a study of PD-L1 blockade in urothelial cancer. About the research overall: Males with urothelial cancer arising in the bladder constituted about 90% of the roughly 30 patients. Investigators checked blood 3 weeks (second dose) and 6 weeks after treatment start.

This CDR3 spans 14 amino acids. With 7 bases removed from V and 0 bases from J, the gap between germline ends came to 11 bases. Germline V gene lookup returns CDR1 MNHNS and CDR2 SASEGT. The study, taken as a whole, reports: Improved survival was predicted by pretreatment blood TCR clonality below the median.

This clone came up once. Its antigen is not known. Clones were sequenced by immunoSEQ multiplex PCR, and TCRdb holds only the in-frame ones, with some missing. This sample has more than 55,000 clones, with roughly 86% found just once. The TCR originated in a man between 50 and 59 years old with urothelial cancer. The material sequenced was PBMCs, taken around atezolizumab (anti-PD-L1) treatment. This sequence joins TRBV6-1 and TRBJ2-3, with D hard to call. CDR3 sequence: CASNLDGSTDTQYF. The CDR3 region has the DNA TGTGCCAGCAACCTTGACGGGAGCACAGATACGCAGTATTTT.